These 12 T cell receptor beta chains were sequenced from one sample in a study of blood T cells in healthy people across ages. A sample-barcoded 5' primer and a J-beta primer mix were used in a second PCR of roughly 7 to 11 cycles. TCRdb ran MiXCR on the 5' RACE reads and lists one entry per CDR3 protein. The table lists more than 750,000 distinct CDR3 sequences, about 28% of them singletons. The sample also formed part of further work on T cells of mothers and their children.

The sample was blood. The receptors originated from a woman aged 40 to 50 in good health.

The rearrangement links TRBV4-2 to TRBJ2-7; 14 bases are shared with TRBD2. The CDR3 runs 17 residues. Per germline, CDR1 LGHNA and CDR2 YNFKEQ. V gave up 3 bases and J gave up 0 bases; unmatched junction bases: 4. The CDR3 region is CASSHGTSGSGSYEQYF. CDR3 nucleotides: TGTGCCAGCAGCCATGGGACTAGCGGGAGCGGCTCCTACGAGCAGTACTTC.

This clonotype appeared a few times. The gene calls are TRBV20-1 and TRBJ2-7; D is perhaps TRBD2 (6 bases). Trimming pared 2 bases from V and 0 bases from J, leaving 8 bases between. Germline assignment: CDR1 DFQATT and CDR2 SNEGSKA (reference sequence). This CDR3 is built from 13 residues. The CDR3 nucleotides are TGCAGTGCTAGACACGGGAGCTCCTACGAGCAGTACTTC. As protein: CSARHGSSYEQYF.

This clonotype was detected only a few times. V gene TRBV28 combines with J gene TRBJ2-5, with TRBD1 matching over 9 bases. The germline CDR1 and CDR2 sequences are MDHEN and SYDVKM. After removal of 6 bases from V and 0 bases from J, the junction contained 5 bases not matched to a gene. The CDR3 sequence is 15 residues long. DNA of the CDR3: TGTGCCAGCAGGTTACAGGGGGCGTACCAAGAGACCCAGTACTTC. Amino acid sequence: CASRLQGAYQETQYF.

This clonotype was recorded many times. This chain connects TRBV10-3 to TRBJ2-7, with TRBD2 matching over 8 bases. CDR1 and CDR2 from the germline V gene are ENHRY and SYGVKD. CDR3 length: 15 residues. V dropped 1 base and J dropped 2; count of bases not matched to a gene: 4. The CDR3 sequence: CAISEFSGGPYEQYF. DNA for the CDR3: TGTGCCATCAGTGAGTTTTCGGGGGGGCCCTACGAGCAGTACTTC.

The chain recombines TRBV2 with TRBJ2-4; a weak D match, TRBD2 (5 bases). This CDR3 is 15 amino acids long. Germline CDR1 and CDR2: SNHLY and FYNNEI. Trimming shortened V by 9 bases and J by 0 bases, and 15 bases separated the two germline ends. The CDR3 DNA reads as TGTGCCAGTAGCCCTCCCGGGGTAGCCAAAAACATTCAGTACTTC. This translates into CASSPPGVAKNIQYF.

This clonotype was seen ten or more times. The chain carries TRBV2 and TRBJ2-5, with 7 bases lining up with TRBD1. This CDR3 comprises 14 residues. V lost 7 bases to trimming and J lost 2 bases; unmatched junction nucleotides: 7. Germline V gene sequence: CDR1 SNHLY, CDR2 FYNNEI. For the CDR3, the DNA is TGTGCCAGCAAGAAGGGGGCGAATCAAGAGACCCAGTACTTC. It specifies CASKKGANQETQYF.

This clonotype was observed at least ten times. The chain uses TRBV29-1 and TRBJ2-1; 7 bases are shared with TRBD1. The CDR3 runs to 13 residues. The V and J ends lost 7 bases and 3 bases, in that order; junction bases with no gene match: 6. CDR1 is SQVTM and CDR2 is ANQGSEA in the germline V gene. The CDR3 is CSGGGDSYNEQFF. The CDR3 coding sequence is TGCAGCGGTGGTGGGGACAGCTACAATGAGCAGTTCTTC.

This clonotype was seen a few times. A read error may produce the germline difference seen at one junction end. This rearrangement joins TRBV10-3 to TRBJ2-3, with 9 nucleotides matching TRBD2. This CDR3 contains 16 residues. Germline loops: CDR1 ENHRY, CDR2 SYGVKD. In nucleotides, the CDR3 is TGTGCCATCAGCAAGGGCCTAGCGGGGTTGACAGATACGCGGTATTTT. Residues: CAISKGLAGLTDTRYF.

This clonotype was counted only a few times. The chain joins TRBV9 to TRBJ2-1; possibly TRBD1 for D (5 bases). The CDR3 spans 16 residues. Trimming removed 0 bases at V and 1 base at J, with 11 bases between. Germline V lookup: CDR1 SGDLS, CDR2 YYNGEE. CDR3 sequence: CASSVGGSPSYNEQFF. CDR3 in DNA: TGTGCCAGCAGCGTAGGGGGCTCCCCTTCCTACAATGAGCAGTTCTTC.

This chain connects TRBV10-3 to TRBJ1-2; D is uncertain. The germline V and J ends were trimmed by 6 bases and 2 bases, with 7 bases remaining between them. The CDR3 runs 12 residues. Germline CDR1 is ENHRY and CDR2 is SYGVKD. In DNA form, the CDR3 reads TGTGCCATCAGCCCTGACAACTATGGCTACACCTTC. Translated: CAISPDNYGYTF.

This clonotype was observed many times. The chain carries TRBV7-8 and TRBJ2-7; TRBD1 agrees at 7 bases. The germline V gene has CDR1 SGHVS and CDR2 FQNEAQ. The CDR3 length is 17 residues. After removal of 5 bases from V and 5 bases from J, the junction contained 18 bases not matched to a gene. The CDR3 nucleotides are TGTGCCAGCAGCCTCCGACAGGGAATGGGGAAGGTCCACGAGCAGTACTTC. Translated: CASSLRQGMGKVHEQYF.

Many counts were recorded for this clonotype. This chain's CDR3 is CASSETKTGSYDEQYF. CDR3 DNA sequence: TGTGCCAGCAGTGAAACGAAGACAGGGTCTTACGACGAGCAGTACTTC. The genes are TRBV12-3 or TRBV12-4 and TRBJ2-7, with 7 nucleotides matching TRBD1. There are 16 residues in the CDR3. V was pared by 5 bases and J by 5 bases, with 15 bases of the junction left unmatched.